Listed below are T cell receptor beta chains from one sample, sequenced in a study of blood T cell repertoires in COVID-19. Using immunoSEQ multiplex PCR, the repertoire was profiled, and TCRdb retains in-frame clones only, with some absent. Of 250,000 to 300,000 clones listed, over 80% are singletons. Sequencing input: peripheral blood. These receptors all come from a woman between 50 and 59 years old with COVID-19, enrolled during active disease. Each CDR3 is given with its conserved first and last residue. Fields, in order: J gene, V gene, clone size, D gene, CDR3 protein, CDR3 DNA. The D gene is left open where the match is weak. Only part of the rows carry a size: once, few, many, or a class if the clone is expanded.

>TRBJ2-7|TRBV18|-|TRBD2
CASSLKLQSGSSYEQYF
TGTGCCAGCTCCCTTAAACTACAGAGCGGGAGCTCCTACGAGCAGTACTTC
>TRBJ2-7|TRBV4-2|few|TRBD2
CASSQVESSGRAVAYEQYF
TGTGCCAGCAGCCAAGTGGAGTCTAGCGGGAGGGCCGTCGCCTACGAGCAGTACTTC
>TRBJ1-2|TRBV30|few|-
CAWKKDKYGYTF
TGTGCCTGGAAGAAGGACAAGTATGGCTACACCTTC
>TRBJ2-3|TRBV5-6|-|-
CASSLTDTSTDTQYF
TGTGCCAGCAGCTTGACAGATACTAGCACAGATACGCAGTATTTT
>TRBJ2-3|TRBV3-1/TRBV3-2|-|-
CASSQGGTGLPQDTQYF
TGTGCCAGCAGCCAAGGTGGGACGGGACTTCCACAAGATACGCAGTATTTT
>TRBJ1-1|TRBV18|-|TRBD1
CASSPGQGGNTEAFF
TGTGCCAGCTCACCGGGACAGGGTGGTAACACTGAAGCTTTCTTT
>TRBJ1-1|TRBV6-5|-|-
CASSYSTGSEAFF
TGTGCCAGCAGTTACTCGACTGGATCTGAAGCTTTCTTT
>TRBJ1-3|TRBV18|-|-
CASSLGQPGGTIYF
TGTGCCAGCTCCCTGGGACAACCGGGCGGCACCATATATTTT
>TRBJ2-6|TRBV25-1|-|TRBD1
CASSSGQGLSGANVLTF
TGTGCCAGCAGTTCGGGACAGGGCCTCTCTGGGGCCAACGTCCTGACTTTC
>TRBJ2-1|TRBV25-1|-|TRBD2
CASSESASGRAGEQFF
TGTGCCAGCAGTGAATCAGCTAGCGGGAGGGCGGGTGAGCAGTTCTTC
>TRBJ2-3|TRBV7-3|-|-
CASSLDRGDTQYF
TGTGCCAGCAGCTTAGATCGGGGAGATACGCAGTATTTT
>TRBJ2-7|TRBV4-2|-|TRBD1
CASSQVGPGQGADEQYF
TGTGCCAGCAGCCAAGTAGGACCGGGACAGGGGGCAGACGAGCAGTACTTC
>TRBJ2-1|TRBV27|-|TRBD2
CASGPGLANEQFF
TGTGCCAGTGGCCCGGGACTAGCCAATGAGCAGTTCTTC
>TRBJ1-6|TRBV7-8|few|TRBD1
CASSLLRTGTGTYNSPLHF
TGTGCCAGCAGCTTACTGAGAACCGGGACAGGGACCTATAATTCACCCCTCCACTTT
>TRBJ2-1|TRBV7-9|-|-
CASSLASPPGEQFF
TGTGCCAGCAGCTTAGCTAGCCCACCAGGGGAGCAGTTCTTC
>TRBJ1-2|TRBV6-4|-|-
CASSDVAGYGYTF
TGTGCCAGCAGTGATGTGGCAGGCTATGGCTACACCTTC
>TRBJ1-1|TRBV6-2/TRBV6-3|-|-
CASSYSRGRTEAFF
TGTGCCAGCAGTTACTCCCGGGGTCGCACTGAAGCTTTCTTT
>TRBJ1-5|TRBV7-9|-|-
CASSLDAPGGNQPQHF
TGTGCCAGCAGCTTAGACGCACCCGGGGGCAATCAGCCCCAGCATTTT
>TRBJ1-2|TRBV2|-|-
CASFRQPNYGYTF
TGTGCCAGCTTTAGACAGCCGAACTATGGCTACACCTTC
>TRBJ2-6|TRBV5-6|-|-
CASSWELGGALNVLTF
TGTGCCAGCAGCTGGGAGCTAGGGGGGGCTCTCAACGTCCTGACTTTC
>TRBJ2-7|TRBV6-5|-|TRBD1
CATGQGRYEQYF
TGTGCCACCGGACAGGGGCGGTACGAGCAGTACTTC
>TRBJ1-5|TRBV7-9|-|TRBD1
CASSLVGTGGLQPQHF
TGTGCCAGCAGCTTAGTTGGGACAGGGGGCCTCCAGCCCCAGCATTTT
>TRBJ1-2|TRBV19|-|-
CASSTLASSGYTF
TGTGCCAGTAGTACCCTTGCTAGTTCTGGCTACACCTTC
>TRBJ2-1|TRBV4-1|-|TRBD2
CASSQGRLGLTSYNEQFF
TGCGCCAGCAGCCAAGGGCGATTGGGACTAACCTCCTACAATGAGCAGTTCTTC
>TRBJ2-7|TRBV9|-|TRBD2
CASSPRSSGTGEQYF
TGTGCCAGCAGCCCCCGGAGTAGCGGGACGGGCGAGCAGTACTTC
>TRBJ1-2|TRBV24-1|-|TRBD1
CATSAGTGGWSANYGYTF
TGTGCCACCAGTGCCGGGACAGGGGGCTGGTCGGCTAACTATGGCTACACCTTC
>TRBJ2-3|TRBV24-1|-|TRBD1
CATSDFGPGQATDTQYF
TGTGCCACCAGTGATTTTGGCCCGGGACAGGCCACAGATACGCAGTATTTT
>TRBJ1-4|TRBV27|-|-
CASSERQADEKLFF
TGTGCCAGCAGCGAAAGACAGGCGGATGAAAAACTGTTTTTT
>TRBJ2-2|TRBV7-3|few|TRBD1
CASSLRQGADGELFF
TGTGCCAGCAGCCTAAGACAGGGGGCTGACGGGGAGCTGTTTTTT
>TRBJ2-3|TRBV5-1|few|-
CASKEERPADTQYF
TGCGCCAGCAAGGAAGAGAGGCCCGCAGATACGCAGTATTTT
>TRBJ2-7|TRBV7-9|once|-
CASSSDRTYEQYF
TGTGCCAGCAGCTCGGACAGAACCTACGAGCAGTACTTC
>TRBJ1-1|TRBV7-9|-|TRBD1
CASSDDRGWAVNTEAFF
TGTGCCAGCAGCGACGACAGGGGTTGGGCTGTGAACACTGAAGCTTTCTTT
>TRBJ2-2|TRBV28|-|TRBD1
CASSLQGARGELFF
TGTGCCAGCAGTTTACAGGGGGCCCGCGGGGAGCTGTTTTTT
>TRBJ1-2|TRBV2|-|TRBD1
CASSAAGQGAGGYTF
TGTGCCAGCAGTGCGGCCGGACAGGGGGCCGGGGGCTACACCTTC
>TRBJ1-3|TRBV19|-|-
CASSVDHRVGNTIYF
TGTGCCAGTAGTGTCGACCACAGGGTTGGAAACACCATATATTTT
>TRBJ2-6|TRBV7-2|-|-
CASSLSVVGANVLTF
TGTGCCAGCAGCTTAAGCGTGGTAGGGGCCAACGTCCTGACTTTC
>TRBJ1-1|TRBV10-2|once|-
CASSEWANTEAFF
TGCGCCAGCAGTGAGTGGGCTAACACTGAAGCTTTCTTT
>TRBJ1-2|TRBV29-1|-|TRBD1
CSVEVPGQGNYGYTF
TGCAGCGTTGAAGTTCCCGGACAGGGTAACTATGGCTACACCTTC
>TRBJ2-7|TRBV19|-|TRBD2
CASSTRTSGYEQYF
TGTGCCAGTAGTACCCGGACTAGCGGCTACGAGCAGTACTTC
>TRBJ1-5|TRBV4-3|-|-
CASSQDRSPGNQPQHF
TGCGCCAGCAGCCAAGATCGGTCGCCGGGGAATCAGCCCCAGCATTTT
>TRBJ1-1|TRBV5-6|-|-
CASTFGRGTEAFF
TGTGCCAGCACCTTCGGCCGGGGGACTGAAGCTTTCTTT
>TRBJ2-1|TRBV5-1|-|-
CASSLLTGVGYNEQFF
TGCGCCAGCAGCCTACTGACGGGGGTAGGGTACAATGAGCAGTTCTTC
>TRBJ2-5|TRBV14|-|TRBD1
CASSHGQGVAVTETQYF
TGTGCCAGCAGCCACGGACAGGGGGTGGCGGTCACGGAGACCCAGTACTTC
>TRBJ2-5|TRBV3-1/TRBV3-2|-|TRBD1
CASSRSGTGYETQYF
TGTGCCAGCAGCCGCTCCGGGACAGGGTACGAGACCCAGTACTTC
>TRBJ2-4|TRBV5-4|-|TRBD2
CASSLGGVAGPAKNIQYF
TGTGCCAGCAGCTTGGGGGGCGTAGCGGGTCCTGCCAAAAACATTCAGTACTTC
>TRBJ2-2|TRBV19|-|-
CASMMQGTNTGELFF
TGTGCCAGTATGATGCAGGGGACGAACACCGGGGAGCTGTTTTTT
>TRBJ1-2|TRBV19|-|-
CASSITASPNYGYTF
TGTGCCAGTAGTATAACTGCGAGTCCGAACTATGGCTACACCTTC
>TRBJ1-5|TRBV7-2|-|-
CASRYTLDQPQHF
TGTGCCAGCAGATATACCCTAGATCAGCCCCAGCATTTT
>TRBJ1-3|TRBV10-2|once|TRBD1
CATATGVRNTIYF
TGCGCCACCGCTACAGGGGTTCGGAACACCATATATTTT
>TRBJ2-2|TRBV5-4|-|-
CASSPTKNFLQMTGELFF
TGTGCCAGCAGCCCAACCAAAAACTTCCTACAGATGACCGGGGAGCTGTTTTTT
>TRBJ2-2|TRBV6-4|once|TRBD1
CASSDSHRGRNTGELFF
TGTGCCAGCAGTGACTCGCACAGGGGCCGCAACACCGGGGAGCTGTTTTTT
>TRBJ2-3|TRBV12-5|-|-
CASGLGQADTQYF
TGTGCTAGTGGTTTGGGTCAGGCGGATACGCAGTATTTT
>TRBJ2-7|TRBV7-2|-|-
CASSLGGPYYEQYF
TGTGCCAGCAGCTTAGGAGGGCCGTACTACGAGCAGTACTTC
>TRBJ1-1|TRBV19|-|TRBD1
CASRPHQQGGDTEAFF
TGTGCCAGCCGGCCGCATCAACAGGGGGGTGACACTGAAGCTTTCTTT
>TRBJ1-3|TRBV7-9|-|TRBD1
CASSSTRTGYSDTIYF
TGTGCCAGCAGCTCCACCCGGACAGGGTACTCGGACACCATATATTTT
>TRBJ2-1|TRBV11-3|-|TRBD2
CASSPKGLAGGWWDNEQFF
TGTGCCAGCAGCCCCAAGGGGCTAGCGGGAGGTTGGTGGGACAATGAGCAGTTCTTC
>TRBJ2-5|TRBV6-6|-|-
CASSSQGQETQYF
TGTGCCAGCAGTTCCCAGGGTCAAGAGACCCAGTACTTC
>TRBJ2-2|TRBV20-1|-|-
CSASRQVFTGELFF
TGCAGTGCTAGTAGGCAGGTCTTCACCGGGGAGCTGTTTTTT
>TRBJ1-4|TRBV4-3|-|TRBD1
CASSHGQGDATNEKLFF
TGCGCCAGCAGCCACGGACAGGGGGATGCAACTAATGAAAAACTGTTTTTT
>TRBJ2-7|TRBV7-9|-|TRBD2
CASSKWTSGNYEQYF
TGTGCCAGCAGCAAGTGGACTAGCGGGAACTACGAGCAGTACTTC